This T cell receptor (beta chain) appears in the sequencing data of a study of T cell changes during pregnancy in multiple sclerosis. Trimming took off 4 bases at V and 0 bases at J, with 15 bases between the two ends. The length of the CDR3 is 16 residues. Germline-derived CDR1 and CDR2 are SGHRS and YFSETQ. Sequenced by immunoSEQ multiplex PCR; TCRdb stores in-frame clones only, minus some. This sample has around 88,000 clones, with approximately 89% found just once. The rearrangement links TRBV5-1 to TRBJ2-3, with D maybe TRBD1 (5 bases). The sample was peripheral blood, taken in the first trimester of pregnancy. This clonotype was sampled from a female donor with multiple sclerosis, enrolled in a pregnancy study. The CDR3 DNA reads as TGCGCCAGCAGCCTCTTCGACAGATTTAGCACAGATACGCAGTATTTT. Translated: CASSLFDRFSTDTQYF. The whole variable domain, remainder taken from reference TRBV5-1 and TRBJ2-3, is KAGVTQTPRYLIKTRGQQVTLSCSPISGHRSVSWYQQTPGQGLQFLFEYFSETQRNKGNFPGRFSGRQFSNSRSEMNVSTLELGDSALYLCASSLFDRFSTDTQYFGPGTRLTVL.